This TCR beta chain was sequenced for a study of tumor and adjacent non-tumor tissue in lung cancer. The overall study: On average, productive TCRbeta reads reached roughly 3.9 million per sample.

The template was RNA from unsorted bulk tissue. A modified ARM-PCR protocol with three rounds of nested PCR amplified TCRbeta. TCRdb reprocessed the multiplex PCR reads with MiXCR, giving one entry per CDR3 protein. The top ten hold approximately 26% of the sample, which has just over 200,000 distinct CDR3 sequences, 60% to 85% seen once. In this sample, this clonotype turned up once. Its antigen is undetermined. The germline V gene encodes CDR1 DFQATT and CDR2 SNEGSKA (reference sequence). This CDR3 spans 13 amino acids. Study findings and constraints: Tumor tissue had significantly higher TCR diversity than normal lung. Top 100 clones took a larger repertoire share in normal lung.

The receptor was isolated from a man aged 55 to 69 with non-small cell lung cancer. Sequencing was carried out using lung tumor tissue. This chain connects TRBV20-1 to TRBJ2-1; 9 nucleotides agree with TRBD2. The CDR3 nucleotides are TGCAGCGGGACTAGCAGGAATTACAATGAGCAGTTCTTC. This sequence encodes CSGTSRNYNEQFF.